What follows are 18 T cell receptor beta chains derived from one specimen sequenced in a study of T cell responses to AZD1222 COVID-19 vaccine. Assay used: immunoSEQ multiplex PCR; TCRdb lists only in-frame clones, some missing. The repertoire has 200,000 or so clones, approximately 93% of them found once; the top ten carry about 1%. The material was peripheral blood, obtained 28 days after the second AZD1222 dose. These receptor sequences come from an adult who received the AZD1222 COVID-19 vaccine.

This clone was detected once. The CDR3 protein is CAWSVSRVSNQPQHF. Here the CDR3 DNA reads TGTGCCTGGAGTGTCTCCAGGGTAAGCAATCAGCCCCAGCATTTT. This chain links TRBV30 with TRBJ1-5, with D possibly TRBD1 on 5 matching bases. Trimming took 0 bases from V and 1 from J, leaving 10 bases between them. The CDR3 spans 15 residues. Germline V gives CDR1 GTSNPN, CDR2 SVGIG (reference sequence).

The rearrangement joins TRBV27 to TRBJ2-6, with 7 nucleotides matching TRBD1. The germline V gene encodes CDR1 MNHEY and CDR2 SMNVEV (reference sequence). CDR3 length equals 16 residues. V lost 6 bases and J lost 2; bases outside the gene matches: 7. CDR3 in amino acids: CASSPFRGTGANVLTF. CDR3 bases: TGTGCCAGCAGCCCGTTCAGGGGGACTGGGGCCAACGTCCTGACTTTC.

The rearrangement uses TRBV11-2 and TRBJ2-3; D may match TRBD1 or TRBD2 (6 bases each). Germline CDR1 SGHAT, CDR2 FQNNGV. Trimming removed 1 base from V and 1 base from J, with 21 bases in between. This CDR3 region has 19 residues. The CDR3 is CASSLVFGGHRVRTDTQYF. In DNA form, the CDR3 reads TGTGCCAGCAGCTTAGTGTTTGGGGGGCATCGTGTACGCACAGATACGCAGTATTTT.

The V call is TRBV7-9, the J call TRBJ2-1, with D unresolved. Germline CDR1 SEHNR, CDR2 FQNEAQ (reference sequence). V shed 4 bases and J shed 9 bases, with 7 bases lying between them. The CDR3 contains 11 residues. CDR3 nucleotides: TGTGCCAGCAGCTCCAGAACTGAGCAGTTCTTC. This encodes CASSSRTEQFF.

The chain joins TRBV14 to TRBJ1-6; D remains ambiguous. Deletions cut 0 bases from V and 0 bases from J, with 9 bases between. CDR3 length: 17 residues. Germline CDR1 and CDR2: SGHDN and FVKESK. CDR3 protein: CASSQDHWVSYNSPLHF. The CDR3 DNA reads as TGTGCCAGCAGCCAAGATCATTGGGTCTCCTATAATTCACCCCTCCACTTT.

The chain couples TRBV7-2 to TRBJ2-1; tentative D call: TRBD1 (6 bases). Germline-derived CDR1 and CDR2 are SGHTA and FQGNSA. Trimming stripped 4 bases from V and 7 bases from J, with 14 bases between. The CDR3 totals 14 residues. The CDR3 is CASSSPRTVNEQFF. CDR3 DNA: TGTGCCAGCAGCTCCCCCAGGACAGTAAATGAGCAGTTCTTC.

The V gene is TRBV6-2 or TRBV6-3, the J gene TRBJ1-1; D is unresolved. This CDR3 is built from 12 residues. V was clipped by 2 bases and J by 5 bases, with 6 bases between them. Germline V gene sequence: CDR1 MNHEY, CDR2 SVGEGT. For the CDR3, the DNA is TGTGCCAGCAGTTACACGGGGACTGAAGCTTTCTTT. This codes for CASSYTGTEAFF.

The chain joins TRBV2 to TRBJ2-6; unclear D gene. V lost 2 bases to trimming and J lost 1 base, with 9 bases between them. CDR1 is SNHLY, CDR2 FYNNEI, per germline. CDR3 size: 16 residues. CDR3 loop: CASSESRASGANVLTF. Written as DNA, the CDR3 is TGTGCCAGCAGTGAATCTCGAGCATCTGGGGCCAACGTCCTGACTTTC.

The gene calls are TRBV28 and TRBJ2-5, with D unresolved. Looked up from germline, CDR1 is MDHEN and CDR2 is SYDVKM. Trimming stripped 3 bases from V and 2 bases from J, with 19 bases between. The CDR3 is made up of 17 amino acids. The CDR3 nucleotides are TGTGCCAGCAGTTTTATGGGAACAGTGGGGAAACAAGAGACCCAGTACTTC. This gives the protein CASSFMGTVGKQETQYF.

This clone appeared once. This chain connects TRBV6-2 or TRBV6-3 to TRBJ1-1; the D is unclear. V was trimmed by 6 bases and J by 8 bases, leaving 10 bases between them. The germline V gene encodes CDR1 MNHEY and CDR2 SVGEGT. The CDR3 is 11 amino acids. The CDR3 is CASSSPVEAFF. DNA of the CDR3: TGTGCCAGCAGCTCCCCAGTAGAAGCTTTCTTT.

This clone has just one count. The gene calls are TRBV6-5 and TRBJ1-1; 7 bases are a match to TRBD1. Trimming removed 2 bases from V and 0 bases from J; junction bases left unmatched: 0. The CDR3 is 14 amino acids. Germline CDR1 is MNHEY and CDR2 is SVGAGI. Here the CDR3 reads CASSYDRVNTEAFF. CDR3 DNA sequence: TGTGCCAGCAGTTACGACAGGGTGAACACTGAAGCTTTCTTT.

The V and J genes are TRBV10-2 and TRBJ2-5; a weak D match, TRBD1 (6 bases). CDR3 length equals 12 residues. The germline gives CDR1 WSHSY, CDR2 SAAADI. The V end was cut by 11 bases, the J end by 2 bases, with 12 bases between. CDR3 region: CAAGQRQETQYF. CDR3 coding DNA: TGCGCCGCAGGACAGAGACAAGAGACCCAGTACTTC.

This chain uses TRBV2 with TRBJ1-5; the D gene is possibly TRBD1 (5 bases). V lost 6 bases and J lost 8, with 20 bases in between. The V gene's germline CDR1 is SNHLY and CDR2 FYNNEI. The CDR3 is 15 amino acids. CDR3 sequence: CASSQRGLALEPQHF. Here the CDR3 DNA reads TGTGCCAGCAGCCAACGGGGACTGGCTTTGGAGCCCCAGCATTTT.

The chain recombines TRBV6-2 or TRBV6-3 with TRBJ2-3, with 8 bases aligning to TRBD2. The CDR3 has 15 residues. Unmatched junction bases numbered 3, after V lost 2 bases and J lost 2 bases. Germline V CDR1 and CDR2: MNHEY, SVGEGT. The CDR3 is CASSYGAGDTDTQYF. In nucleotides, the CDR3 is TGTGCCAGCAGTTACGGAGCGGGGGACACAGATACGCAGTATTTT.

This sequence joins TRBV29-1 and TRBJ1-1, with unresolved D. Germline V gene sequence: CDR1 SQVTM, CDR2 ANQGSEA. Trimming stripped 5 bases from V and 2 bases from J, with 6 bases between. The CDR3 has 11 amino acids. CDR3 in DNA: TGCAGCGTTTCCGGAAACACTGAAGCTTTCTTT. It specifies CSVSGNTEAFF.

The genes are TRBV3-1 (or the pseudogene TRBV3-2) and TRBJ1-2; 12 bases are a match to TRBD1. CDR1 and CDR2 from the germline V gene are LGHDT and YNNKEL (reference sequence). This CDR3 contains 15 residues. V dropped 2 bases and J dropped 7; count of bases not matched to a gene: 5. The chain's CDR3 is CASSQPGQGAGGYTF. The CDR3, as DNA: TGTGCCAGCAGCCAACCGGGACAGGGGGCAGGTGGCTACACCTTC.

The genes are TRBV10-3 and TRBJ1-3; D gene uncertain. CDR3 length equals 15 residues. Germline V gives CDR1 ENHRY, CDR2 SYGVKD. V lost 2 bases and J lost 1, with 9 bases in between. The CDR3 sequence is CAISEGLESGNTIYF. The CDR3 DNA is TGTGCCATCAGTGAGGGTCTCGAGTCTGGAAACACCATATATTTT.

This clone showed up just once. The chain joins TRBV11-2 to TRBJ2-3; 8 bases fit TRBD2. The CDR3 extends over 17 amino acids. From germline, CDR1 is SGHAT and CDR2 FQNNGV. The V gene end was trimmed by 7 bases and the J gene end by 1 base; junction bases not matched to a gene: 13. Here the CDR3 reads CASNSRTSIPRTDTQYF. In nucleotides, the CDR3 is TGTGCCAGCAACTCTCGGACTAGCATCCCTCGCACAGATACGCAGTATTTT.